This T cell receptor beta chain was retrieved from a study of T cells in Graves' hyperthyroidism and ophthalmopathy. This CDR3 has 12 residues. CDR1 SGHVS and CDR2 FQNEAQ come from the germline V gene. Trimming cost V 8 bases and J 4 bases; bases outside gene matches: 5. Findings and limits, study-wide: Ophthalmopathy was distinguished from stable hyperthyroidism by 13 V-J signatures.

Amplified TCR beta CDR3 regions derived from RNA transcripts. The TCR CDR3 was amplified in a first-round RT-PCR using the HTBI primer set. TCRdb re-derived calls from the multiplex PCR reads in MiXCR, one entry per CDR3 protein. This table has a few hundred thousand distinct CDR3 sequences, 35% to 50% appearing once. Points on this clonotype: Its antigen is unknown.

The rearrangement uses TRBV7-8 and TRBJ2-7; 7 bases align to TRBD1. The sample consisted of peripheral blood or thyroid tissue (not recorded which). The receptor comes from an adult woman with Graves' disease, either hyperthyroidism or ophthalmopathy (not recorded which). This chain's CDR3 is CASRQGGYEQYF. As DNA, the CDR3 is TGTGCCAGCCGACAGGGCGGGTACGAGCAGTACTTC. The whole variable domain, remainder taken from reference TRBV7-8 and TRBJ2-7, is GAGVSQSPRYKVAKRGQDVALRCDPISGHVSLFWYQQALGQGPEFLTYFQNEAQLDKSGLPSDRFFAERPEGSVSTLKIQRTQQEDSAVYLCASRQGGYEQYFGPGTRLTVT.